Here is one T cell receptor beta chain with its context. A few counts support this clone. No cognate antigen has been identified for it. Base qualities are missing; no much larger clone stands one base away. The sample belongs to a study of blood T cell repertoires in COVID-19 (dated by TCRdb to about 2020). For the study in its entirety: The collaborator samples originated in the United States, Italy and Spain and spanned the acute and convalescent phases of COVID-19. The samples were drawn from two sources: the first 160 participants of the ongoing ImmuneRACE study, and 1,000 to 1,500 subjects contributed by 6 global collaborators. The repertoires were released in a freely available public database intended as a resource for research on the immune response to SARS-CoV-2. HLA class I and class II types, where available, came from metadata supplied by the sample provider rather than from assay-based typing. The sample metadata nearly always contained a de-identified subject ID, COVID-19 status, age in years and sex. Subjects who had been exposed to COVID-19, were actively infected with it, or had recovered from it provided the deeply sampled blood TCRbeta repertoires that made up the dataset. The prospective study material was composed of cDNA or gDNA derived from T cells, B-cell-depleted T cells, or PBMCs. Study-wide conclusions, independent of this receptor: Clinical and demographic metadata were provided uncurated, with the amount varying by source and participant.

The germline V gene (reference sequence) provides CDR1 LGHDT and CDR2 YNNKEL. A distance of 16 bases separates the germline ends of V and J, which lose 2 bases and 6 bases respectively. The CDR3 starts with the cysteine, ends with the phenylalanine, and has 15 residues. Only CDR3 DNA is held: 45 bases, read in frame from base 1. TCRbeta CDR3 regions were amplified from genomic DNA using the immunoSEQ Assay, a bias-controlled multiplex PCR. On the authors' methods: Nucleated cell counts per sample were estimated from amplification of reference gene primers within the assay. To quantify the absolute abundance of each unique TCRbeta CDR3 rearrangement, sequence reads were collapsed and filtered. For each sample, productive Simpson clonality was calculated by taking the square root of Simpson's diversity index across productive rearrangements. The table comes from immuneACCESS by way of TCRdb, which keeps in-frame sequences with V and J called. Part of the clones is missing from these tables; in studies checked, under half for an unresolved V gene and the rest for unknown reasons. Clonal size and the V and J genes are those of that table, whereas D and trimming came from the DNA. This sample lists around 180,000 clones; 70% to 90% were detected once. The ten largest make up about 3.3% of the sample.

Whole blood was collected in K2EDTA tubes by collaborating institutions according to the institutions' own protocols. For TCRbeta analysis, collaborator samples were shipped as frozen whole blood, as isolated PBMCs, or as DNA extracted from either sample type. This clonotype originated in a man aged 55 to 70 with acute or convalescent COVID-19. The sequencing input was peripheral blood. The chain employs TRBV3-1 (or the pseudogene TRBV3-2) and TRBJ1-2, and the D gene may be TRBD1, 6 bases matching. The DNA reads as follows: TGTGCCAGCAGCCAACCGGGACAAAACTGGGATGGCTACACCTTC. Its protein product is CASSQPGQNWDGYTF.